Below, one T cell receptor (beta chain) is given with its context. This clone is labeled medium-sized (0.01 to 0.1%). Its antigen target is currently unknown. No much larger clonotype is one base removed from it; base qualities were not supplied. The CDR3 contains 14 residues, cysteine and phenylalanine counted. Kept here is only the CDR3 DNA, which spans 42 bases and is read in frame from base 1. Clipping removes 2 bases from V and 10 bases from J, with 7 as the unmatched junction base count. CDR1 and CDR2 are drawn from the germline V gene (reference sequence): LGHDT, YNNKEL. This sample is part of a study of blood T cell repertoires in COVID-19 (dated by TCRdb to about 2020). Looking at the study overall: The collaborator samples originated in the United States, Italy and Spain and spanned the acute and convalescent phases of COVID-19. Deeply sampled blood TCRbeta repertoires from subjects exposed to, actively infected with, or recovered from COVID-19 were included in the dataset. The prospective study material was composed of cDNA or gDNA derived from T cells, B-cell-depleted T cells, or PBMCs. Samples came from the ongoing ImmuneRACE study (first 160 participants) plus 1,254 subjects from 6 global collaborators. Where HLA class I and class II types were available, the types were taken from metadata supplied by the sample provider, not from assay-based typing. The repertoires were released in a freely available public database intended as a resource for research on the immune response to SARS-CoV-2. A de-identified subject ID, COVID-19 status, age in years and sex were almost always included in the sample metadata.

TCRbeta CDR3 regions were amplified from genomic DNA using the immunoSEQ Assay, a bias-controlled multiplex PCR. The paper's data handling went like this. Within the assay, amplification of reference gene primers was used to estimate how many nucleated cells each sample contained. To quantify the absolute abundance of each unique TCRbeta CDR3 rearrangement, sequence reads were collapsed and filtered. For each sample, productive Simpson clonality was calculated by taking the square root of Simpson's diversity index across productive rearrangements. Drawn from immuneACCESS, this table holds only the in-frame rearrangements with V and J called that TCRdb kept. Clones are partly lost; checked studies trace under half to an unresolved V gene and leave the rest unexplained. V and J calls plus clone size are reproduced from that table; the DNA served to infer D and trimming. The sample records about 73,000 clones, 83% of which are singletons. The ten largest make up over 5% of the sample.

What the study reported, not specific to this receptor: The quantity of clinical and demographic metadata differed by source and by participant and was supplied without curation.

Whole blood was collected in K2EDTA tubes by collaborating institutions according to the institutions' own protocols. Collaborator samples were shipped for TCRbeta analysis as frozen whole blood, isolated PBMCs, or DNA extracted from either sample type. Recombination connected TRBV3-1 (or the pseudogene TRBV3-2) to TRBJ1-4; 7 bases in the junction line up with TRBD1. This receptor was obtained from a woman aged 55 to 70 with acute or convalescent COVID-19. Input material: peripheral blood. The DNA is as follows: TGTGCCAGCAGCCAAAGGGACAGTAACGGAAAACTGTTTTTT. Protein translation: CASSQRDSNGKLFF.